The next 28 T cell receptor beta chains were all read from a single sample in a study of blood T cell repertoires in COVID-19 (dated by TCRdb to the early 2020s). Preparation of the library involved the immunoSEQ multiplex PCR assay. Sourced from immuneACCESS, this table was stored by TCRdb with only in-frame sequences that have V and J called. A share of the clones is absent; for the studies checked, an unresolved V gene accounts for under half, and the remainder has no known explanation. This sample holds approximately 130,000 clones; roughly 71% were observed only once. In total, the top ten clones hold 20% to 25% of the sample. The sequenced material came from peripheral blood. The receptors were gathered from a man older than 75 with acute or convalescent COVID-19.

For this clone: In the same sample, other DNA sequences code for this CDR3. The V call is TRBV11-2, the J call TRBJ2-5; tentative D call: TRBD1 (5 bases). Germline V gene data show CDR1 as SGHAT and CDR2 as FQNNGV. CDR3 length: 12 residues. The V end was cut by 5 bases, the J end by 3 bases, with 7 bases between. As DNA, the CDR3 is TGTGCCAGCAGCCTCAGGGAAGAGACCCAGTACTTC. Encoded protein: CASSLREETQYF.

A few counts support this clone. The gene calls are TRBV2 and TRBJ2-3; 7 nucleotides agree with TRBD1. The V segment lost 7 bases and the J segment 9 bases; nucleotides outside the gene matches: 10. CDR3 length: 13 amino acids. CDR1 is SNHLY and CDR2 is FYNNEI in the germline V gene. CDR3 in DNA: TGTGCCAGCACTAGGACAGGTCTGGGGACGCAGTATTTT. Protein sequence: CASTRTGLGTQYF. Full variable domain (remainder filled in from reference TRBV2 and TRBJ2-3): EPEVTQTPSHQVTQMGQEVILRCVPISNHLYFYWYRQILGQKVEFLVSFYNNEISEKSEIFDDQFSVERPDGSNFTLKIRSTKLEDSAMYFCASTRTGLGTQYFGPGTRLTVL.

V gene TRBV11-2 combines with J gene TRBJ2-5; weak D call: TRBD2 (5 bases). Germline CDR1 reads SGHAT; CDR2 reads FQNNGV. There are 15 residues in the CDR3. Trimming cost V 1 base and J 3 bases, with 12 bases left between them. The CDR3 DNA reads TGTGCCAGCAGCTTAGGTACTAGTTGGGAAGAGACCCAGTACTTC. Its translation: CASSLGTSWEETQYF.

The V gene is TRBV3-1 (or the pseudogene TRBV3-2), the J gene TRBJ1-5; D is uncertain. This CDR3 spans 13 amino acids. CDR1 is LGHDT and CDR2 is YNNKEL in the germline V gene (reference sequence). With 0 bases removed from V and 12 bases from J, the gap between germline ends came to 12 bases. This CDR3 reads CASSQDLTAGQHF. CDR3 bases: TGTGCCAGCAGCCAAGATCTTACCGCGGGCCAGCATTTT.

This chain uses TRBV7-8 with TRBJ1-6; 10 positions match TRBD1. From germline, CDR1 is SGHVS and CDR2 FQNEAQ. The CDR3 runs 15 residues. Losses at the gene ends were 5 bases for V and 9 bases for J; bases not matched to a gene: 7. The CDR3 nucleotides are TGTGCCAGCAGCCCCAGGACAGGGGGTGGTTCACCCCTCCACTTT. It yields the protein CASSPRTGGGSPLHF.

The chain carries TRBV2 and TRBJ1-2, with 9 bases identical to TRBD1. J gave up 4 bases and V 10 bases, and 7 bases lay outside the gene matches. The germline V gene has CDR1 SNHLY and CDR2 FYNNEI. This CDR3 is built from 13 residues. The DNA of the CDR3 is TGTGCCACTACCGGGACAGGGATCTATGGCTACACCTTC. It codes for CATTGTGIYGYTF.

The chain recombines TRBV12-3 or TRBV12-4 with TRBJ1-2; 7 bases match TRBD1. The CDR3 spans 13 residues. J gave up 4 bases and V 5 bases, and 4 bases lay outside the gene matches. CDR3 DNA sequence: TGTGCCAGCAGTCCGACAGGGATCTATGGCTACACCTTC. Translation gives CASSPTGIYGYTF.

The chain couples TRBV7-2 to TRBJ2-3; TRBD2 matches at 13 bases. Germline trimming cut 6 bases from V and 3 bases from J; bases unmatched to any gene: 12. The CDR3 loop spans 18 amino acids. The V gene's germline CDR1 is SGHTA and CDR2 FQGNSA. The CDR3 DNA reads TGTGCCAGCAGAACACTAGCGGGGGGGCCTGTGTTGACAGATACGCAGTATTTT. Its translation: CASRTLAGGPVLTDTQYF.

This clone was seen more than once but under ten times. V usage is TRBV3-1 (or the pseudogene TRBV3-2) and J usage is TRBJ2-2; 10 bases agree with TRBD1. The germline gives CDR1 LGHDT, CDR2 YNNKEL (reference sequence). The CDR3 sequence is 18 residues long. V lost 7 bases, J lost 5 bases, and 16 bases stayed unmatched. CDR3 DNA: TGTGCCAGCACCCTATCCCCCCACGGACAGGGGGTTACCGGGGAGCTGTTTTTT. Amino acids: CASTLSPHGQGVTGELFF.

The chain combines TRBV6-6 with TRBJ1-4; 8 bases line up with TRBD1. The J segment lost 4 bases and the V segment lost 6 bases, leaving 7 bases of the junction unmatched. Looked up from germline, CDR1 is MNHNY and CDR2 is SVGAGI (reference sequence). This CDR3 is 15 amino acids long. CDR3 DNA: TGTGCCAGCAGGAGACAGGGGTTCCTTAATGAAAAACTGTTTTTT. As protein: CASRRQGFLNEKLFF.

The chain carries TRBV18 and TRBJ1-5; D is unresolved. V shed 4 bases and J shed 6 bases, with 13 bases lying between them. There are 14 residues in the CDR3. Germline V gene lookup returns CDR1 KGHSH and CDR2 LQKENI. CDR3 sequence (DNA): TGTGCCAGCTCACAGGGCCGGGAACCTCAGCCCCAGCATTTT. It yields the protein CASSQGREPQPQHF.

The rearrangement links TRBV7-9 to TRBJ1-6; 9 nucleotides line up with TRBD1. J gave up 7 bases and V 5 bases, and 6 bases lay outside the gene matches. This CDR3 region has 15 residues. Germline CDR1 reads SEHNR; CDR2 reads FQNEAQ (reference sequence). The CDR3 protein is CASSIRQGGNSPLHF. CDR3 coding DNA: TGTGCCAGCAGCATTCGACAGGGGGGGAATTCACCCCTCCACTTT.

The V and J genes are TRBV2 and TRBJ2-1, with D perhaps matching TRBD1 (7 bases). The CDR3 is 13 amino acids. V gave up 6 bases and J gave up 6 bases, with 12 bases separating them. The germline CDR1 and CDR2 sequences are SNHLY and FYNNEI. CDR3 in amino acids: CASREGAGNEQFF. In DNA, the CDR3 is TGTGCCAGCAGGGAGGGGGCAGGCAATGAGCAGTTCTTC. The full variable domain, in which reference TRBV2 and TRBJ2-1 provide the parts outside the CDR3, is EPEVTQTPSHQVTQMGQEVILRCVPISNHLYFYWYRQILGQKVEFLVSFYNNEISEKSEIFDDQFSVERPDGSNFTLKIRSTKLEDSAMYFCASREGAGNEQFFGPGTRLTVL.

This sequence joins TRBV7-8 and TRBJ1-3; perhaps TRBD1 as D (6 bases). This CDR3 region has 14 residues. The germline V gene encodes CDR1 SGHVS and CDR2 FQNEAQ. Trimming took 1 base from V and 5 from J, leaving 9 bases between them. The CDR3 sequence: CASSLEDSRNTIYF. As DNA, the CDR3 is TGTGCCAGCAGCTTAGAGGACAGCCGAAACACCATATATTTT.

This clone has a count of ten or more. The V call is TRBV5-1, the J call TRBJ1-5, with D tentatively TRBD1 (6 bases). Germline V gene data show CDR1 as SGHRS and CDR2 as YFSETQ. This CDR3 is 14 amino acids long. The V gene lost 2 bases and the J gene lost 6 bases, with 12 bases spanning the gap. CDR3 coding DNA: TGCGCCAGCAGCTTCGGGGGGCCGGGTCAGCCCCAGCATTTT. This sequence encodes CASSFGGPGQPQHF. Drawing the rest from reference TRBV5-1 and TRBJ1-5, the complete variable domain is KAGVTQTPRYLIKTRGQQVTLSCSPISGHRSVSWYQQTPGQGLQFLFEYFSETQRNKGNFPGRFSGRQFSNSRSEMNVSTLELGDSALYLCASSFGGPGQPQHFGDGTRLSIL.

The genes are TRBV10-3 and TRBJ1-1; D gene unclear. This CDR3 is 14 amino acids long. Trimming pared 0 bases from V and 4 bases from J, leaving 9 bases between. CDR1 is ENHRY, CDR2 SYGVKD, per germline. CDR3 sequence reads: CAISESPSPTEAFF. The CDR3 DNA follows: TGTGCCATCAGTGAGTCCCCCTCCCCCACTGAAGCTTTCTTT.

Only one count was recorded for this clone. V gene TRBV20-1 combines with J gene TRBJ2-3, with 11 bases matching TRBD2. Germline V gene sequence: CDR1 DFQATT, CDR2 SNEGSKA (reference sequence). The ends lost 3 bases at V and 1 base at J; junction bases unmatched: 6. This CDR3 is built from 16 residues. CDR3 region: CSASRTSGSGTDTQYF. In DNA, the CDR3 is TGCAGTGCTAGTAGGACTAGCGGGTCGGGCACAGATACGCAGTATTTT.

The chain employs TRBV7-8 and TRBJ2-5; 10 nucleotides agree with TRBD2. The length of the CDR3 is 16 residues. CDR1 and CDR2 from the germline V gene are SGHVS and FQNEAQ. The V and J ends lost 5 bases and 4 bases, in that order; junction bases with no gene match: 10. The CDR3 nucleotides are TGTGCCAGCAGCCTAACTAGCGGGGTATGGGGAGAGACCCAGTACTTC. The encoded protein is CASSLTSGVWGETQYF.

The chain combines TRBV19 with TRBJ2-1, with 7 bases lining up with TRBD2. CDR1 LNHDA and CDR2 SQIVND come from the germline V gene (reference sequence). V shed 2 bases, J shed 8 bases, and the junction held 3 bases outside the gene matches. The CDR3 has 13 residues. The CDR3 coding sequence is TGTGCCAGTAGTATATTGGGGGGGGATGAGCAGTTCTTC. This translates into CASSILGGDEQFF.

The chain joins TRBV5-4 to TRBJ2-6; D might be TRBD1 (5 bases). V lost 3 bases, J lost 4 bases, and 11 bases lay in between. The length of the CDR3 is 15 residues. Germline assignment: CDR1 SGHNT and CDR2 YYREEE (reference sequence). The CDR3 sequence: CASSSAGWGANVLTF. DNA for the CDR3: TGTGCCAGCAGCTCCGCAGGGTGGGGGGCCAACGTCCTGACTTTC.

V gene TRBV3-1 (or the pseudogene TRBV3-2) combines with J gene TRBJ2-7; 9 nucleotides align to TRBD2. After removal of 2 bases from V and 4 bases from J, the junction contained 9 bases not matched to a gene. Germline CDR1 reads LGHDT; CDR2 reads YNNKEL (reference sequence). The CDR3 totals 16 residues. The CDR3 protein is CASSQTASSGVYEQYF. CDR3 in DNA: TGTGCCAGCAGCCAAACGGCGTCTAGCGGGGTTTACGAGCAGTACTTC.

The chain employs TRBV5-6 and TRBJ1-5, with D tentatively TRBD1 (6 bases). V was cut by 4 bases and J by 11 bases, with 13 bases left in between. CDR1 is SGHDT, CDR2 YYEEEE, per germline. The CDR3 consists of 12 residues. In DNA, the CDR3 is TGTGCCAGCAGCACCACGGACAGCTCCCAGCATTTT. It encodes CASSTTDSSQHF.

This chain connects TRBV28 to TRBJ2-2; possible D gene TRBD1, 6 bases. This CDR3 comprises 15 residues. Germline V gives CDR1 MDHEN, CDR2 SYDVKM. The V end was cut by 7 bases, the J end by 1 base, with 13 bases between. The CDR3 loop reads CASISDRRNTGELFF. The CDR3 DNA sequence: TGTGCCAGCATCTCCGACAGGAGGAACACCGGGGAGCTGTTTTTT.

The chain couples TRBV5-5 to TRBJ1-4; tentatively, D is TRBD1 (5 bases). The length of the CDR3 is 14 residues. Trimming pared 4 bases from V and 4 bases from J, leaving 11 bases between. Germline V gene lookup returns CDR1 SGHKS and CDR2 YYEKEE (reference sequence). CDR3 region: CASSRDWDNEKLFF. In nucleotides, the CDR3 is TGTGCCAGCAGCCGGGACTGGGATAATGAAAAACTGTTTTTT.

This rearrangement joins TRBV24-1 to TRBJ2-3; a possible D gene is TRBD2 (5 bases). V was cut by 5 bases and J by 6 bases, with 8 bases left in between. The CDR3 spans 12 residues. Per germline, CDR1 KGHDR and CDR2 SFDVKD. The CDR3: CATSGGYDTQYF. CDR3 DNA sequence: TGTGCCACCAGTGGAGGGTATGATACGCAGTATTTT.

The sample holds one count of this clone. V is TRBV15 and J is TRBJ1-2, with a possible D match to TRBD1 (5 bases). CDR1 and CDR2 (germline): LNHNV, YYDKDF (reference sequence). V was shortened by 0 bases and J by 8 bases, with 19 bases between the two germline ends. CDR3 length: 16 residues. The DNA of the CDR3 is TGTGCCACCAGCAGAGAAAGCCCGGGGGAGCCGGTCGGCTACACCTTC. It codes for CATSRESPGEPVGYTF.

The chain employs TRBV2 and TRBJ1-2; 7 bases are a match to TRBD1. Losses at the gene ends were 6 bases for V and 7 bases for J; bases not matched to a gene: 8. The CDR3 has 13 residues. Germline V lookup: CDR1 SNHLY, CDR2 FYNNEI. The CDR3 region is CASRNLQGFGYTF. In DNA, the CDR3 is TGTGCCAGCAGGAATTTACAGGGGTTTGGCTACACCTTC.

CDR3 bases: TGTGCCAGCAGTTACTCGGGACAGGGGAGAGGGACCCAGTACTTC. Encoded protein: CASSYSGQGRGTQYF. The chain joins TRBV6-5 to TRBJ2-5, with TRBD1 matching over 10 bases. The germline gives CDR1 MNHEY, CDR2 SVGAGI. The CDR3 runs to 15 residues. Trimming at V came to 0 bases and at J to 7 bases, leaving 5 bases not matched to a gene.